This T cell receptor (beta chain) was observed in a study of cytomegalovirus exposure and HLA in healthy donors (dated by TCRdb to about 2017). At the level of the whole study: According to an earlier analysis of a few hundred of the donors, about 180 million T cells yielded 90 million to 130 million unique TCR beta sequences and 276 Gb of sequence data. An early release covering approximately 600 HLA-typed donors comprised about 320 gigabases of sequencing data and around 80 million unique TCR sequences. Of the approximately 400 genotyped donors, approximately 80% were placed in the genetic ancestry cluster associated with self-reported Caucasian donors. The aim of the study was to test whether cataloging public T cell receptors could identify signatures of past pathogen exposure. The study used immunosequencing to profile the T cell repertoires of several hundred subjects and linked those repertoires to cytomegalovirus serostatus. A separate validation cohort of approximately 120 different subjects was used in addition to the 666-subject first cohort. High-throughput TCR immunosequencing, statistical association of individual TCRs with disease status, and machine learning were combined to predict cytomegalovirus infection status. A later analysis re-examined previously published TCR beta repertoires from more than 600 donors and added high-resolution HLA genotyping to investigate patterns of TCR occurrence. In the later analysis, no new phenotypic data were used to find candidate immune exposures; instead, reliance was placed on TCR beta sequences and their occurrence across donors. In an earlier analysis of 550 to 700 of the donors, high-throughput TCR beta sequencing was used to judge whether each TCR beta V gene segment behaved as functional or pseudogenic. Donor age, sex, ethnicity and CMV serostatus were compiled alongside the repertoire data. A later genetic analysis took genome-wide SNP genotypes for about 55% of the roughly 700 donors and used that subset as a discovery cohort. Every discovery cohort repertoire had been produced on one sequencing platform. HLA typing included class I and class II loci at four-digit resolution. The number of typed donors differed by locus: about 629-640 for A, B, C, DRB1 and DQB1; 500 to 550 for DQA1; about 600 for DPA1; and roughly 490 for DPB1. Because of strong linkage in the cohort, a few DR-DQ haplotypes were treated as single units for association and clustering. Across 398 genotyped donors of the cohort, an average of about 240,000 unique TCR beta nucleotide sequences per donor were sequenced, and approximately 17% of those sequences were non-productive.

The cohort was made up of 500 to 850 healthy bone marrow donors. At the time of sampling, all cohort members were nominally healthy, though unrecorded immune exposures were likely present. The donor tested CMV seropositive and was one of the 289 seropositive cohort members. A peripheral blood sample was collected from each donor, and TCR beta sequencing was performed on peripheral blood mononuclear cells. The Qiagen DNeasy Blood Extraction Kit was used to extract genomic DNA from the blood cell samples. V is pruned by 6 bases and J by 3 bases, leaving 7 bases of the junction without a gene match. The CDR3 covers 15 residues, taking in both the cysteine and the phenylalanine. The retained sequence is limited to the CDR3, 45 bases, with the frame set at the first base. As encoded in the germline V gene, CDR1 is SNHLY while CDR2 is FYNNEI. In this sample, this clone turned up a few times. Its antigen target is currently unknown. There are no base qualities to consult, and no much larger clone falls within one base.

Receptor libraries were prepared by the immunoSEQ multiplex PCR assay. For the multiplex PCR, a mixture combining 60 forward primers for TCR Vbeta segments and 13 reverse primers for TCR Jbeta segments was used. The CDR3 region of rearranged TCR beta genes was amplified from genomic DNA with a multiplex PCR assay. The Illumina HiSeq System was used to sequence the amplified TCR beta libraries as 87-base-pair reads. The original pipeline was this. In a later analysis, tens of millions of unique TCR beta chains were counted across the roughly 700 repertoires, and roughly 11 million of these chains were shared by at least two donors. To remove PCR and sequencing errors, raw reads were error-corrected and collapsed into unique sequences using a nearest-neighbor algorithm that merged closely related sequences. V, D and J gene segments were assigned by aligning CDR3 sequences to IMGT reference sequences. For a sequence to be retained, a match of at least six nucleotides to both a V gene segment and a J gene segment was required. Rearrangements were called productive when the CDR3 lacked stop codons and stayed in frame with V and J; all others were non-productive. CDR3 was defined according to IMGT convention as the region running from the second conserved V-encoded cysteine to the conserved J-encoded phenylalanine. Sequences without an unambiguous match to a single V gene segment were excluded from the earlier analysis of 450 to 750 of the donors. In an earlier analysis of some 590 of the donors, a V segment was called functional when productive rearrangements were above 56.7%, and segregating when the standard deviation between donors exceeded 5%. A statistical classification framework was built for diagnosing cytomegalovirus status from the catalog of TCR beta chain sequences. In a later analysis, TCR nucleotide sequences were compared against IMGT/GENE-DB human TR gene sequences so that V and J genes could be assigned. Using the TCRdist pipeline, a later analysis assigned CDR3 sequences along with most-parsimonious VDJ recombination scenarios. In a later analysis, each TCR beta chain was defined by its CDR3 amino acid sequence together with its V-gene family, and reads lacking a unique V-gene family were excluded. A later analysis removed 500 to 600 highly shared, low-generation-probability nucleotide sequences to deal with suspected cross-contamination and a sequencing artifact. In a later analysis, a clonal expansion index for each public chain was calculated from normalized within-repertoire ranks of inferred template counts. Generation probabilities in a later analysis came from a VDJ recombination model fitted to out-of-frame rearrangements, and those results were checked against IGoR. Hypergeometric tests were used in a later analysis to score TCR-TCR, TCR-HLA and TCR-CMV co-occurrence, with a repertoire-size bias correction applied to the TCR pairs. To estimate false discovery rates, a later analysis permuted the HLA or CMV assignments 20 times. In a later analysis, co-occurring TCRs were grouped with DBSCAN, and TCRdist sequence similarity was added when clustering was performed within HLA-allele-positive subsets. Co-occurrence clustering excluded repertoires with fewer than 30,000 or more than 120,000 public chains, plus five with anomalous nucleotide sharing. TCRdb carries this immuneACCESS record with in-frame sequences only. Its versions omit some clonotypes, under half of them owing to an unresolved V gene in the studies checked, with the rest unexplained. V and J calls and clone size are as listed in that table; D and trimming were resolved from the DNA. The sample includes around 97,000 clones, with roughly 79% observed a single time. The ten largest account for over 4% of the sample.

What the authors observed across the whole study: A later analysis found that TCR association rates varied across HLA loci, with DRB1 alleles showing the most associated TCRs and HLA-C alleles the fewest. A total of about 180 TCR beta chains were listed by the study as associated with cytomegalovirus. In vitro tests confirmed that a few of the cytomegalovirus-associated TCR beta chains recognize cytomegalovirus antigens. Most CMV-associated TCR beta chains appeared to be HLA-restricted in a later analysis, and the HLA associations seemed to be driven largely by CMV exposure. In this cohort, only TCR beta chains were sequenced, and detectable features were limited by the absence of alpha or paired-chain data. A further reported finding was that TCR beta sequences accurately predicted the HLA-A and HLA-B alleles for most subjects in the first cohort. A later analysis found that HLA-associated TCR beta chains were more clonally expanded and had lower generation probabilities than equally common non-associated chains. The classifier was reported to diagnose cytomegalovirus status with high specificity and sensitivity in both the original and validation cohorts. Sequencing depth was assumed to be roughly uniform across donors in the presence/absence analyses, though that assumption may not hold. A later genetic analysis reported fewer N-insertions in productive TCRs among donors in an Asian-associated ancestry cluster than the roughly 650-donor mean. V-gene and J-gene trimming of TCR beta chains was associated with a missense DCLRE1C variant in a later genetic analysis, and the association was replicated in an independent cohort. A later analysis associated about 17,000 TCR beta sequences with specific HLA alleles at a false discovery rate of 0.05. Because counts were too low, around 17 rarely observed V segments, including chromosome 9 orphons, were left out of the earlier analysis of about 620 of the donors. In an earlier analysis of some 500 of the donors, most TCR beta V segments appeared in productive rearrangements about 87% or about 30% of the time, broadly matching IMGT annotations. Linkage disequilibrium might explain the correlated functional status among segregating V segments, but an unknown experimental factor could not be ruled out. Assigning TCR associations to individual alleles was difficult when HLA alleles, especially DR and DQ, strongly co-occurred. A group of highly shared sequence variants was considered likely to be a technical artifact of the sequencing pipeline. According to a later analysis, parvovirus B19, influenza, CMV and Epstein-Barr virus appeared linked to several top co-occurrence clusters. The only immune exposure information available for the cohort was CMV serostatus. According to the authors, the approach could potentially be generalized to other disease states and immunological phenotypes. Because the 87-base-pair reads could not distinguish some IMGT-functional V segments, including TRBV6-2 and TRBV6-3, those segments were excluded. Because HLA typing was unavailable for some donors at each locus, only the typed subset was used in association tests. Across donors, most TCR sequences were observed very rarely, whereas some public TCRs were present in many individuals.

Sequencing was carried out using PBMCs. This sequence was found in a man aged 50-59 years in good health and CMV-seropositive. In this chain, TRBV2 is recombined with TRBJ2-2, and 7 bases in between align with TRBD2. The CDR3 region reads CASRIGLEDTGELFF. The DNA reads as follows: TGTGCCAGCAGGATTGGACTAGAGGACACCGGGGAGCTGTTTTTT.